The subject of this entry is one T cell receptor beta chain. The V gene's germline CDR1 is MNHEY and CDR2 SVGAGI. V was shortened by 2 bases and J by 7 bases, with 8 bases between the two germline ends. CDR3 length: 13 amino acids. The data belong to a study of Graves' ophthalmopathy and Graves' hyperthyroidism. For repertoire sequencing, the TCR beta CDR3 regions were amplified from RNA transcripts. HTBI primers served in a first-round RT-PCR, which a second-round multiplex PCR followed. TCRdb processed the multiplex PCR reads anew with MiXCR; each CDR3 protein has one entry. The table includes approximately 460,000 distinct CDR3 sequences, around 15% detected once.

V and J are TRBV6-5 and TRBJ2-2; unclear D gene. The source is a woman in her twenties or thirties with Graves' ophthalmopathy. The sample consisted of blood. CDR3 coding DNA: TGTGCCAGCAGTTACCGGCCAGGCGGGGAGCTGTTTTTT. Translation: CASSYRPGGELFF.